This T cell receptor (beta chain) was obtained from a study of blood T cell repertoires in COVID-19. About the study: Samples taken during acute and convalescent COVID-19 were collected in the United States, Italy and Spain.

CDR1 and CDR2 from the germline V gene are MNHEY and SVGAGI. With 10 bases clipped from V and 4 bases from J, the junction kept 4 bases outside the gene matches. CDR3 length: 12 amino acids. In the authors' methods: Nucleated cell number was recorded as an estimate derived from reference gene primer amplification. TCRdb's copy holds only in-frame clones and misses some; the assay was immunoSEQ multiplex PCR. The DNA was the basis for D and trimming; V, J and clone size are from that table. The sample has approximately 170,000 clones; around 85% are singletons. The clonotype comes from a woman aged 25-40 years who had recovered from COVID-19. Sample: PBMCs or T cells enriched from blood (not recorded which). The J gene is TRBJ2-1, the V gene TRBV6-5; 7 nucleotides align to TRBD2. CDR3: CATAGEYNEQFF. The CDR3 DNA follows: TGTGCCACCGCGGGGGAATACAATGAGCAGTTCTTC.